This T cell receptor (beta chain) is from a study of blood T cells in healthy people across ages. After removal of 8 bases from V and 8 bases from J, the junction contained 13 bases not matched to a gene. This CDR3 contains 15 residues. CDR1 MDHEN and CDR2 SYDVKM come from the germline V gene. A J-beta primer mix and a sample-barcoded 5' primer were used in a second PCR of roughly 6 to 11 cycles. Each CDR3 protein is one row after TCRdb ran MiXCR on the 5' RACE reads. Of about a million distinct CDR3 sequences in the sample, approximately 50% were seen once. The V gene is TRBV28, the J gene TRBJ1-1; 11 bases are a match to TRBD1. This clonotype originated in a woman in her fifties or sixties in good health. The sequencing input was blood. For the CDR3, the DNA is TGTGCCAGCGAAACACCCAAAGGGACAGGGGGAGAAGCTTTCTTT. Its protein is CASETPKGTGGEAFF.